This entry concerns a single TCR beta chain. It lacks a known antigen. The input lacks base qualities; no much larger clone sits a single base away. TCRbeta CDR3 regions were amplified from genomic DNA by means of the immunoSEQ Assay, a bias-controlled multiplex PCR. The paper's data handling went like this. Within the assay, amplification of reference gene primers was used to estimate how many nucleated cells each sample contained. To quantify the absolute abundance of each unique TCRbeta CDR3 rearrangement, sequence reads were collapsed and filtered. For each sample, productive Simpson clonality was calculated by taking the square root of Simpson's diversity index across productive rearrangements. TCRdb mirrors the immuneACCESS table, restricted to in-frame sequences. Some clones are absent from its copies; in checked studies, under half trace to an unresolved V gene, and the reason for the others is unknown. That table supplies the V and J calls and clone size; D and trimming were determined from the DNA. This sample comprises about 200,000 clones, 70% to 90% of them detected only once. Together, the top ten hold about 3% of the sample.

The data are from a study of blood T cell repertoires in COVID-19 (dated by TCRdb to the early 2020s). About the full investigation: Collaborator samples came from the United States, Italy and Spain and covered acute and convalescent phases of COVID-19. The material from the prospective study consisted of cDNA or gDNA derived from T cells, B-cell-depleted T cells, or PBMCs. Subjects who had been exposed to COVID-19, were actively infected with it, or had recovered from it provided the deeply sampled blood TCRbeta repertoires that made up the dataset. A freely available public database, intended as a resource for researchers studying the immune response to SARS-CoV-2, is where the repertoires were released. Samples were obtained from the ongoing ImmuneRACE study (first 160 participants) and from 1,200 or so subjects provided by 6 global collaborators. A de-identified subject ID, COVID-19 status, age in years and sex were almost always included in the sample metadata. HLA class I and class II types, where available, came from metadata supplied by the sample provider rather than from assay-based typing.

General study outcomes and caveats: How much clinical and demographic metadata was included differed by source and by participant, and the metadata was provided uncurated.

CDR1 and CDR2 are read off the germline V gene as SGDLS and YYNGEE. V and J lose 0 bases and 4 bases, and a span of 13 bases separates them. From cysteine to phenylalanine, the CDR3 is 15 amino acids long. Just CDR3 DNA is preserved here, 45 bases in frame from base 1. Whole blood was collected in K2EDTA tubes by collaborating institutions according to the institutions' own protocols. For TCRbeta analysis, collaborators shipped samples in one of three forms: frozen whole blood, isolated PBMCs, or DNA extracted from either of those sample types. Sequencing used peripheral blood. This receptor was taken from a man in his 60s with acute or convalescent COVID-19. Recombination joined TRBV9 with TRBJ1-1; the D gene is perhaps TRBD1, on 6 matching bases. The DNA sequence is TGTGCCAGCAGCGTAGCGGTAGGGGGAAGCACTGAAGCTTTCTTT. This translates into CASSVAVGGSTEAFF.